The rows below give T cell receptor beta chains drawn from one sample of a study of blood T cell repertoires in COVID-19. The data were produced by immunoSEQ multiplex PCR, yet TCRdb's version contains in-frame clones alone and is incomplete. This table has roughly 280,000 clones, around nine tenths appearing once. The sequenced sample consisted of peripheral blood. The receptor set was obtained from an older woman with COVID-19, enrolled during active disease. Each CDR3 is given with its conserved first and last residue. D genes are given only for firm matches. Expanded clones get a size class; other rows say once, few or many, or leave the size out.

CDR3nt | CDR3aa | v_gene | len | j_gene | abundance | d_gene
TGTGCCTGGAGGGGGCTAGCGGGAGGGCCCCCAGATACGCAGTATTTT | CAWRGLAGGPPDTQYF | TRBV30 | 16 | TRBJ2-3 | . | TRBD2
TGTGCCAGCAGCCTACAGGGGTATGTAGCCCAATCAGCCCAGCATTTT | CASSLQGYVAQSAQHF | TRBV28 | 16 | TRBJ1-5 | . | TRBD1
TGTGCCAGCAGTTTACAGGGGCCAAATCAGCCCCAGCATTTT | CASSLQGPNQPQHF | TRBV6-5 | 14 | TRBJ1-5 | . | TRBD1
TGTGCCAGCAGCTGGCCCCGGGACAGGGGGCCTGAAGCTTTCTTT | CASSWPRDRGPEAFF | TRBV11-2 | 15 | TRBJ1-1 | many | TRBD1
TGTGCCAGCAGCGTAAGTGGGGGGGCCAACGAGCAGTACTTC | CASSVSGGANEQYF | TRBV9 | 14 | TRBJ2-7 | many | .
TGTGCCAGTAGTATCAGTACAGGGGGCTCACCCCTCCACTTT | CASSISTGGSPLHF | TRBV19 | 14 | TRBJ1-6 | . | TRBD1
TGCGCCAGCAGCTTGGTAGGAGGGACGCAGTCTAATGAAAAACTGTTTTTT | CASSLVGGTQSNEKLFF | TRBV5-1 | 17 | TRBJ1-4 | . | .
TGTGCCAGCAGTGCCTCAGACAGGACAACTAATGAAAAACTGTTTTTT | CASSASDRTTNEKLFF | TRBV28 | 16 | TRBJ1-4 | . | .
TGTGCCAGCAGCGCGAAACAGGGGCCTTTATCCAAGCAGTACTTC | CASSAKQGPLSKQYF | TRBV7-2 | 15 | TRBJ2-7 | . | TRBD1
TGTGCCAGCAGCTCCGGCCGGGATAGGGAGCAGTACTTC | CASSSGRDREQYF | TRBV7-7 | 13 | TRBJ2-7 | . | .
TGTGCCAGCAGAGGGGACCAAGAGACCCAGTACTTC | CASRGDQETQYF | TRBV7-9 | 12 | TRBJ2-5 | few | .
TGTGCCAGCTTACAGGGCGGGACAGGTAACTATGGCTACACCTTC | CASLQGGTGNYGYTF | TRBV7-9 | 15 | TRBJ1-2 | . | TRBD1
TGTGCCAGCAGCTTACGCCTAGCGACTAACAATGAGCAGTTCTTC | CASSLRLATNNEQFF | TRBV11-3 | 15 | TRBJ2-1 | . | .
TGTGCCAGCAGCAAACTAGCGGCCCTGTGGAATGAGCAGTTCTTC | CASSKLAALWNEQFF | TRBV7-9 | 15 | TRBJ2-1 | . | TRBD2
TGTGCCTGGATTCCCGACAGGTTCACAGATACGCAGTATTTT | CAWIPDRFTDTQYF | TRBV30 | 14 | TRBJ2-3 | . | .
TGTGCCAGCAGCCCCACTAGATCAAGGTCAGGAAACACCATATATTTT | CASSPTRSRSGNTIYF | TRBV7-2 | 16 | TRBJ1-3 | . | .
TGCAGCGCAGCGGGGGACACGAACACTGAAGCTTTCTTT | CSAAGDTNTEAFF | TRBV29-1 | 13 | TRBJ1-1 | few | .
TGTGCCAGCAGACCCGGGACATTGGGCACTGAAGCTTTCTTT | CASRPGTLGTEAFF | TRBV28 | 14 | TRBJ1-1 | . | .
TGTGCCAGCAGTCGGACAGGGGTGAGTGATCAGCCCCAGCATTTT | CASSRTGVSDQPQHF | TRBV28 | 15 | TRBJ1-5 | . | TRBD1
TGCAGTGCTAGTAACTTTGCAACTAATGAAAAACTGTTTTTT | CSASNFATNEKLFF | TRBV20-1 | 14 | TRBJ1-4 | few | .
TGTGCCAGCAGCTTATCGATGGGAGCAGGGGTGTCACCCCTCCACTTT | CASSLSMGAGVSPLHF | TRBV7-2 | 16 | TRBJ1-6 | . | .
TGCAGCGTGGTCCTAGCACGAGGCGGCACAGATACGCAGTATTTT | CSVVLARGGTDTQYF | TRBV29-1 | 15 | TRBJ2-3 | . | .
TGTGCCAGCAGCTTGAACGGGGATAACTATGGCTACACCTTC | CASSLNGDNYGYTF | TRBV7-9 | 14 | TRBJ1-2 | . | .
TGTGCCAGCAGCCCGACAGGGGGAGGTATGAACACTGAAGCTTTCTTT | CASSPTGGGMNTEAFF | TRBV7-3 | 16 | TRBJ1-1 | . | TRBD1
TGTGCCAGCAGCTTGGCGGGGAGTAGAGAGACCCAGTACTTC | CASSLAGSRETQYF | TRBV11-3 | 14 | TRBJ2-5 | . | .
TGCAGTGCTGGCAGGGGCTATGGCTACACCTTC | CSAGRGYGYTF | TRBV20-1 | 11 | TRBJ1-2 | . | .
TGTGCCAGCAGAGCTGACAGGGGGAATCAGCCCCAGCATTTT | CASRADRGNQPQHF | TRBV2 | 14 | TRBJ1-5 | . | TRBD1
TGTGCCAGCAGCTCGCACGAGGGACAAGGACGTTCACCCCTCCACTTT | CASSSHEGQGRSPLHF | TRBV7-8 | 16 | TRBJ1-6 | . | .
TGTGCCAGCAGCGTAGACCAGGGTTCCTTTGGCTACACCTTC | CASSVDQGSFGYTF | TRBV9 | 14 | TRBJ1-2 | . | .
TGCGCCAGCAGCTATACAGGGACGGAGACCGGGGAGCTGTTTTTT | CASSYTGTETGELFF | TRBV5-1 | 15 | TRBJ2-2 | few | .
TGTGCCAGCAGCCAAGGACAGCAAGAGACCCAGTACTTC | CASSQGQQETQYF | TRBV5-5 | 13 | TRBJ2-5 | few | .
TGCGCCAGCAGCCAAGGGGCCCGGGGCTACACCTTC | CASSQGARGYTF | TRBV4-1 | 12 | TRBJ1-2 | . | .
TGTGCCAGTACCATGGGGGGTTCTGGGGCCAACGTCCTGACTTTC | CASTMGGSGANVLTF | TRBV19 | 15 | TRBJ2-6 | . | .
TGTGCCACCAGTGATTGGGCAGTTAATCAGCCCCAGCATTTT | CATSDWAVNQPQHF | TRBV24-1 | 14 | TRBJ1-5 | . | .
TGTGCCAGCAGTGAACCGAGACAGGGGGTAGGGGAAAAACTGTTTTTT | CASSEPRQGVGEKLFF | TRBV6-1 | 16 | TRBJ1-4 | . | TRBD1
TGTGGGGACAGGACCCACCTTGGGGGTCAGCCCCAGCATTTT | CGDRTHLGGQPQHF | TRBV6-5 | 14 | TRBJ1-5 | . | TRBD1
TGTGCCAGCAGTCCAGGACTAGCGGGTGAGCAGTTCTTC | CASSPGLAGEQFF | TRBV2 | 13 | TRBJ2-1 | . | TRBD2
TGCGCCAGCAGCTTGCTGAGCGGGGGTTCACCCCTCCACTTT | CASSLLSGGSPLHF | TRBV5-1 | 14 | TRBJ1-6 | . | .
TGTGCCAGCAGCTTGGCCCCACCCCGGGCCCAGTACTTC | CASSLAPPRAQYF | TRBV5-4 | 13 | TRBJ2-5 | . | .
TGTGCCAGCGATCTAGCGGGGTGGAAGGAGCAGTTCTTC | CASDLAGWKEQFF | TRBV5-8 | 13 | TRBJ2-1 | few | TRBD2
TGTGCCAGTAGTATAGTCGGACTTTCGGGTCAGCCCCAGCATTTT | CASSIVGLSGQPQHF | TRBV19 | 15 | TRBJ1-5 | . | .
TGCAGCGTTATCGGGACAGGGGCGGAGACCCAGTACTTC | CSVIGTGAETQYF | TRBV29-1 | 13 | TRBJ2-5 | . | TRBD1
TGTGCCAGCAGCGAGGAGGGGCACCCCGATACGCAGTATTTT | CASSEEGHPDTQYF | TRBV9 | 14 | TRBJ2-3 | . | .
TGCGCCAGCAGCCAAGGACAGATCCCGAACACTGAAGCTTTCTTT | CASSQGQIPNTEAFF | TRBV4-3 | 15 | TRBJ1-1 | once | .
TGTGCCAGCAGTTTATGGGCGATGAACACTGAAGCTTTCTTT | CASSLWAMNTEAFF | TRBV27 | 14 | TRBJ1-1 | . | .
TGTGCCAGTAGTATAGACCAGGGGTCTCAGCCCCAGCATTTT | CASSIDQGSQPQHF | TRBV19 | 14 | TRBJ1-5 | few | .
TGCAGCGTTGAGCCTACTAGGACCGGGGAGCTGTTTTTT | CSVEPTRTGELFF | TRBV29-1 | 13 | TRBJ2-2 | once | .
TGTGCCAGTAGTATGAAGGCCGCGGGAGTGGCAGATACGCAGTATTTT | CASSMKAAGVADTQYF | TRBV19 | 16 | TRBJ2-3 | . | TRBD2
TGTGCCAGCAGCCATGGGGACACAGGGGGCGTGGGCTACACCTTC | CASSHGDTGGVGYTF | TRBV6-6 | 15 | TRBJ1-2 | . | TRBD1
TGTGCCAGTAGTATATCGGGACTAGCATCCAATGAGCAGTTCTTC | CASSISGLASNEQFF | TRBV19 | 15 | TRBJ2-1 | . | TRBD2
TGTGCCAGCAGCGGTGGGAGAACTCCCCAAGAGACCCAGTACTTC | CASSGGRTPQETQYF | TRBV9 | 15 | TRBJ2-5 | . | .
TGTGCCAGCAGACCAGGGGCAGGGGCGAACAACTATGGCTACACCTTC | CASRPGAGANNYGYTF | TRBV5-6 | 16 | TRBJ1-2 | . | .
TGTGCCAGCAGCCTCCGGGGGGCAAGCCCCAATCAGCCCCAGCATTTT | CASSLRGASPNQPQHF | TRBV5-6 | 16 | TRBJ1-5 | . | .
TGTGCCAGTATTCCAGCGGGACAGGCCTACAATGAGCAGTTCTTC | CASIPAGQAYNEQFF | TRBV19 | 15 | TRBJ2-1 | . | .
TGTGCCATCAGTGGGACAGGGGAAAGTCAGCCCCAGCATTTT | CAISGTGESQPQHF | TRBV10-3 | 14 | TRBJ1-5 | few | TRBD1
TGTGCCAGCAGCGTCGGGAATAGCTTGAATGAGCAGTTCTTC | CASSVGNSLNEQFF | TRBV9 | 14 | TRBJ2-1 | . | .
TGTGCCAGCAGCTTATCGGGGTCCCAGTACTTC | CASSLSGSQYF | TRBV11-2 | 11 | TRBJ2-5 | . | .
TGTGCCAGCAGTTACTCCCAGGGGAGTAGGGAGACCCAGTACTTC | CASSYSQGSRETQYF | TRBV6-5 | 15 | TRBJ2-5 | . | .
TGTGCCTGGAGTGTACAGTTAGCCGGGGAGCTGTTTTTT | CAWSVQLAGELFF | TRBV30 | 13 | TRBJ2-2 | . | .